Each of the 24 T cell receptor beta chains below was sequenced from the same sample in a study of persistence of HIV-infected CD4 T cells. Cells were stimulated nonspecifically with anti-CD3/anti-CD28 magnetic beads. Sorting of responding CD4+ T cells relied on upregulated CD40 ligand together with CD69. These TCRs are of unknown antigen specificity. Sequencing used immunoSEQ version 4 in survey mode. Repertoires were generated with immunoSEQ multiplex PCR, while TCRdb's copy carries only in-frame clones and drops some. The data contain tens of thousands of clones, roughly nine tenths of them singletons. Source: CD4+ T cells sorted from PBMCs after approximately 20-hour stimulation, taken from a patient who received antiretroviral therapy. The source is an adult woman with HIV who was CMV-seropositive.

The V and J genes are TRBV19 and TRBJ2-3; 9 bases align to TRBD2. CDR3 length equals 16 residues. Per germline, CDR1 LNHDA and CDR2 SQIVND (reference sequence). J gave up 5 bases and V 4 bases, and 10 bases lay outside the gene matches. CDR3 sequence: CASSRAGGQPGDTQYF. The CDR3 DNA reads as TGTGCCAGTAGTAGGGCGGGGGGGCAACCTGGAGATACGCAGTATTTT.

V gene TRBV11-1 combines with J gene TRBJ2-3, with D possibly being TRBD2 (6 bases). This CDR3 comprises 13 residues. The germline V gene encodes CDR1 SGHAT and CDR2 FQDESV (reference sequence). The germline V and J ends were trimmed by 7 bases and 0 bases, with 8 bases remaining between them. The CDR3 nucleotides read TGTGCCAGCACCCGGGGGAGCACAGATACGCAGTATTTT. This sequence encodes CASTRGSTDTQYF.

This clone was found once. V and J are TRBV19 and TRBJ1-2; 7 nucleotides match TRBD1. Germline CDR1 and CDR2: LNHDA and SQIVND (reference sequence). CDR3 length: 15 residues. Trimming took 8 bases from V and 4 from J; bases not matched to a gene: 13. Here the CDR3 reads CASRNSRGGTYGYTF. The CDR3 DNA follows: TGTGCCAGTCGCAACAGCCGAGGGGGCACCTATGGCTACACCTTC.

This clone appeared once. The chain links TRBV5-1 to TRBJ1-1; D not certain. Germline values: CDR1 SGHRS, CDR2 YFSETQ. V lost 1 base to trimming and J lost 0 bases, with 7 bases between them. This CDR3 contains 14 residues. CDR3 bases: TGCGCCAGCAGCTTGCAGAGTATGAACACTGAAGCTTTCTTT. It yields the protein CASSLQSMNTEAFF.

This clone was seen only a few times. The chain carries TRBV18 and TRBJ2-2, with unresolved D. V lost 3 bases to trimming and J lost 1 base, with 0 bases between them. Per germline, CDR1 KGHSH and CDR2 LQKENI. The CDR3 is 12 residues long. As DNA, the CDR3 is TGTGCCAGCTCACCGAACACCGGGGAGCTGTTTTTT. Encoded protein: CASSPNTGELFF.

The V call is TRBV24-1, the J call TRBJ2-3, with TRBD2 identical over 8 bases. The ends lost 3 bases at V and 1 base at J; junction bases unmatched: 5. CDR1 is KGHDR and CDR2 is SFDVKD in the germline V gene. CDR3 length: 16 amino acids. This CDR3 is CATSDAPGGGTDTQYF. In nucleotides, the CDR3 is TGTGCCACCAGTGATGCTCCGGGGGGGGGCACAGATACGCAGTATTTT.

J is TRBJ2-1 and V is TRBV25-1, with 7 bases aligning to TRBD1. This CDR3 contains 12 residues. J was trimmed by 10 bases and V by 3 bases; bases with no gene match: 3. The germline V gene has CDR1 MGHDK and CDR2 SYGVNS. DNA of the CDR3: TGTGCCAGCAGTGATCTGGACAGGGAGCAGTTCTTC. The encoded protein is CASSDLDREQFF.

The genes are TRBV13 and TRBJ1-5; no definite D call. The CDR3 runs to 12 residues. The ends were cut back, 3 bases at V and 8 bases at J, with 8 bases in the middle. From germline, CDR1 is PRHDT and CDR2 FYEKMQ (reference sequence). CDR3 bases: TGTGCCAGCAGCTTGACCGGAGAGCCCCAGCATTTT. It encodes CASSLTGEPQHF.

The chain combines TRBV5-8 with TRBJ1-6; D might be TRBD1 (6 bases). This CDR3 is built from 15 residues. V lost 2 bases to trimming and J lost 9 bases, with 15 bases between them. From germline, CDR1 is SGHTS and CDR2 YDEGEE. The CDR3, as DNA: TGTGCCAGCAGCTTTAGGGGGGCCCGAGGTTCACCCCTCCACTTT. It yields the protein CASSFRGARGSPLHF.

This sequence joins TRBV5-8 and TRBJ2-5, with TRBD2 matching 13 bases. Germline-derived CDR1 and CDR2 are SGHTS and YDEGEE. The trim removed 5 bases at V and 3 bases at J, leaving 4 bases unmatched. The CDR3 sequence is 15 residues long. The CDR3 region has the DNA TGTGCCAGCAGGTCGACTAGCGGGGGGAAAGAGACCCAGTACTTC. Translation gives CASRSTSGGKETQYF.

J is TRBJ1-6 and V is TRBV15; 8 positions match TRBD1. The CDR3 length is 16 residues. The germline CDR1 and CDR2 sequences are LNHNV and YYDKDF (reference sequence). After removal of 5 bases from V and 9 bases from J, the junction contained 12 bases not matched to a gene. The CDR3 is CATSLGDRPFGSPLHF. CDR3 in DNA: TGTGCCACCAGCTTGGGGGACAGGCCCTTTGGTTCACCCCTCCACTTT.

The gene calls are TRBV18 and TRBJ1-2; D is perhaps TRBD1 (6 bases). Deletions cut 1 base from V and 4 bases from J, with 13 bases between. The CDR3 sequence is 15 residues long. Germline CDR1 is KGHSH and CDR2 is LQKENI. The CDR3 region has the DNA TGTGCCAGCTCACCACAGGGGCGGGGGGCCTATGGCTACACCTTC. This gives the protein CASSPQGRGAYGYTF.

The CDR3 nucleotides are TGTGCCAGCTCGGGACAGGGGGCTATTAACTATGGCTACACCTTC. Its protein product is CASSGQGAINYGYTF. The chain carries TRBV18 and TRBJ1-2, with 12 bases identical to TRBD1. J lost 1 base, V lost 6 bases, and 3 bases had no gene match. The CDR3 is made up of 15 amino acids. Germline loops: CDR1 KGHSH, CDR2 LQKENI.

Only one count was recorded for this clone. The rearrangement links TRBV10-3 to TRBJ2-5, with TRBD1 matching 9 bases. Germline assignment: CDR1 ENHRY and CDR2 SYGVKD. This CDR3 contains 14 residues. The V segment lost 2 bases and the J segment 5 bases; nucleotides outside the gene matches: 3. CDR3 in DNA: TGTGCCATCAGTGAGGACAGGGGGGAGGAGACCCAGTACTTC. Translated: CAISEDRGEETQYF.

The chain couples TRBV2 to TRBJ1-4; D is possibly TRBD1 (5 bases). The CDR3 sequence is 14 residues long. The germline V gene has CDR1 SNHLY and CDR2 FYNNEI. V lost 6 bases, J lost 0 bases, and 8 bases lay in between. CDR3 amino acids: CASSIQATNEKLFF. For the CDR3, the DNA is TGTGCCAGCAGCATACAGGCAACTAATGAAAAACTGTTTTTT.

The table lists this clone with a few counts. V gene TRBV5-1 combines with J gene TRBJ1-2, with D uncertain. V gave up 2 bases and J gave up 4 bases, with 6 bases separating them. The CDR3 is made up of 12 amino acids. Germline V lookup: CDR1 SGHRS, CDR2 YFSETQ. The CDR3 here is CASSLSGYGYTF. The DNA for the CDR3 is TGCGCCAGCAGCTTATCAGGCTATGGCTACACCTTC.

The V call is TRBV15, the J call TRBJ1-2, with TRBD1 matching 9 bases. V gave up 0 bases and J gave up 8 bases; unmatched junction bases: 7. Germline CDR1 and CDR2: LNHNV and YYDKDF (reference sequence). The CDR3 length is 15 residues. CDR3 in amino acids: CATSRDLGQGGGYTF. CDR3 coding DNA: TGTGCCACCAGCAGAGATCTGGGACAGGGCGGCGGCTACACCTTC.

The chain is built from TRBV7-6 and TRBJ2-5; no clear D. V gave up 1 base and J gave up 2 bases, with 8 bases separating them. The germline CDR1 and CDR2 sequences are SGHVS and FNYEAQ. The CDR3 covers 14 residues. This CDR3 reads CASSLGSLQETQYF. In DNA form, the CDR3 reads TGTGCCAGCAGCTTAGGGTCGTTACAAGAGACCCAGTACTTC.

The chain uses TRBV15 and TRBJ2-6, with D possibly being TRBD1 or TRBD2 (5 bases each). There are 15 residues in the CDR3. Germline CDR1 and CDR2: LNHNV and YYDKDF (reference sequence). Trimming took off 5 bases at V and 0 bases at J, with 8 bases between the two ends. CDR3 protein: CATSLGTSGANVLTF. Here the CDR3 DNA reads TGTGCCACCAGCCTTGGGACCTCTGGGGCCAACGTCCTGACTTTC.

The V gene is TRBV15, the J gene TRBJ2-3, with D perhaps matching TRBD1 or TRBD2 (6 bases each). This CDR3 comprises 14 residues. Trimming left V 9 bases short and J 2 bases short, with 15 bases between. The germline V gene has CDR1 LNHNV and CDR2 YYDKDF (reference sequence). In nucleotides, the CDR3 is TGTGCCACTTCGAAAGGGGGGTCCACAGATACGCAGTATTTT. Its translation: CATSKGGSTDTQYF.

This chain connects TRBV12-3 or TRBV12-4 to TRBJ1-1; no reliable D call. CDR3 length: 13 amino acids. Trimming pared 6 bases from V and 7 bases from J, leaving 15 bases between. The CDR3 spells CASRMREFGEAFF. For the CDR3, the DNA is TGTGCCAGCAGAATGCGGGAATTCGGTGAAGCTTTCTTT.

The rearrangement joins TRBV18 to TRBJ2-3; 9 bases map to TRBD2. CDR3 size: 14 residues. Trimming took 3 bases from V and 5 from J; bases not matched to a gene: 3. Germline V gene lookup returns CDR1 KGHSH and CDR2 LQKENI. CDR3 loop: CASSPGLALDTQYF. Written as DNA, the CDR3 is TGTGCCAGCTCACCGGGACTAGCATTAGATACGCAGTATTTT.

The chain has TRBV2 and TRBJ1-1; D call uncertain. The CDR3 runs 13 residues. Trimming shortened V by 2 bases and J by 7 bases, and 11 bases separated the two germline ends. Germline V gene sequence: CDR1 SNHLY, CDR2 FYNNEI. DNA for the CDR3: TGTGCCAGCAGTGAACTTAGGGCGGGTGAAGCTTTCTTT. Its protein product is CASSELRAGEAFF. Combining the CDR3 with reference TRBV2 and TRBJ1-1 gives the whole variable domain EPEVTQTPSHQVTQMGQEVILRCVPISNHLYFYWYRQILGQKVEFLVSFYNNEISEKSEIFDDQFSVERPDGSNFTLKIRSTKLEDSAMYFCASSELRAGEAFFGQGTRLTVV.

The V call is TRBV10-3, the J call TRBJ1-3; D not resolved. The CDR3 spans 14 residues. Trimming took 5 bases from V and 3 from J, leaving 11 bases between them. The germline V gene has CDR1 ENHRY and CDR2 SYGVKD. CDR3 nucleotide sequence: TGTGCCATCAGTATTATACCCGGTGGAAACACCATATATTTT. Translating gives CAISIIPGGNTIYF.